Below, 16 T cell receptor beta chains from the same sample are listed, as sequenced in a study of CD4 T cells in relation to SARS-CoV-2 and coronaviruses. The unexposed donors gave CD4+ T cells in about 2011-2019, prior to COVID-19. CD4+ T cells were isolated from the cells after around eleven days of culture. TCRdb's table, derived via immunoSEQ multiplex PCR, lists solely in-frame clones and lacks some. This repertoire shows roughly 25,000 clones, more than 60% found once; its top ten account for roughly 18%. These TCRs' antigens remain unknown. The sample comprised CD4+ T cells from PBMCs, cultured in vitro. The receptors originated from a human donor in good health.

The chain uses TRBV3-1 (or the pseudogene TRBV3-2) and TRBJ1-1; weak D call: TRBD1 (6 bases). V shed 4 bases and J shed 3 bases, with 9 bases lying between them. Germline V CDR1 and CDR2: LGHDT, YNNKEL (reference sequence). The CDR3 totals 13 residues. In DNA, the CDR3 is TGTGCCAGCAGCCCATCAGGGGACACTGAAGCTTTCTTT. This gives the protein CASSPSGDTEAFF.

The chain employs TRBV23-1 and TRBJ1-2; tentatively, D is TRBD1 (5 bases). TRBV23-1 is an open reading frame, and its role is uncertain. The CDR3 is 14 amino acids. The germline V and J ends were trimmed by 3 bases and 6 bases, with 14 bases remaining between them. In DNA form, the CDR3 reads TGCGCCAGCAGTCACCCCCTAGGGGCAAATGGCTACACCTTC. Translation: CASSHPLGANGYTF.

This clone came up a few times. V gene TRBV7-3 combines with J gene TRBJ2-7; TRBD1 agrees at 8 bases. Trimming took 5 bases from V and 1 from J; bases not matched to a gene: 1. This CDR3 comprises 13 residues. The germline V gene has CDR1 SGHTA and CDR2 FQGTGA. In DNA form, the CDR3 reads TGTGCCAGCAGCCGACAGGGGTCCTACGAGCAGTACTTC. This gives the protein CASSRQGSYEQYF.

This clone was counted between two and nine times. The chain couples TRBV7-9 to TRBJ2-7; 7 positions agree with TRBD2. CDR3 length: 16 amino acids. Trimming removed 2 bases from V and 1 base from J; junction bases left unmatched: 8. CDR1 SEHNR and CDR2 FQNEAQ come from the germline V gene (reference sequence). The CDR3 here is CASSLSAGEGSYEQYF. CDR3 in DNA: TGTGCCAGCAGCTTATCTGCGGGAGAAGGGTCCTACGAGCAGTACTTC.

This clone has a single count. V and J are TRBV7-6 and TRBJ2-7, with D possibly matching TRBD1 (6 bases). Trimming shortened V by 4 bases and J by 5 bases, and 18 bases separated the two germline ends. The V gene's germline CDR1 is SGHVS and CDR2 FNYEAQ. The CDR3 has 15 residues. This chain's CDR3 is CASSSSPTGFHEQYF. The CDR3, as DNA: TGTGCCAGCAGCTCCAGCCCCACAGGGTTCCACGAGCAGTACTTC.

The gene calls are TRBV28 and TRBJ1-5; the D is unclear. V was cut by 4 bases and J by 3 bases, with 13 bases left in between. The CDR3 runs to 15 residues. In germline, CDR1 is MDHEN, CDR2 SYDVKM. CDR3 bases: TGTGCCAGCAGTTCTAAGGGCGCGTTCAATCAGCCCCAGCATTTT. It translates to CASSSKGAFNQPQHF.

The chain combines TRBV3-1 (or the pseudogene TRBV3-2) with TRBJ2-7; TRBD1 aligns across 7 bases. CDR1 is LGHDT and CDR2 is YNNKEL in the germline V gene (reference sequence). There are 14 residues in the CDR3. Losses at the gene ends were 6 bases for V and 0 bases for J; bases not matched to a gene: 5. The CDR3 DNA follows: TGTGCCAGCAGTCCGACAGGGCCCTCCTACGAGCAGTACTTC. Translating gives CASSPTGPSYEQYF.

The chain employs TRBV19 and TRBJ2-4, with 8 nucleotides matching TRBD1. The V segment lost 8 bases and the J segment 0 bases; nucleotides outside the gene matches: 3. CDR1 is LNHDA, CDR2 SQIVND, per germline (reference sequence). The CDR3 runs to 14 residues. The CDR3 sequence: CASGQGLAKNIQYF. For the CDR3, the DNA is TGTGCCAGTGGACAGGGACTAGCCAAAAACATTCAGTACTTC.

This clone occurred a few times. The V and J genes are TRBV5-1 and TRBJ2-1, with TRBD1 identical over 9 bases. The CDR3 is 15 amino acids. Trimming cost V 1 base and J 6 bases; bases outside gene matches: 5. Germline CDR1 reads SGHRS; CDR2 reads YFSETQ. CDR3: CASSLSGTGRNEQFF. Here the CDR3 DNA reads TGCGCCAGCAGCTTGTCCGGGACAGGGCGCAATGAGCAGTTCTTC.

Concerning this clone: This CDR3 is also generated by other DNA sequences in the sample. This chain joins TRBV27 and TRBJ1-1; D perhaps matches TRBD1 (6 bases). From germline, CDR1 is MNHEY and CDR2 SMNVEV (reference sequence). V dropped 3 bases and J dropped 1 base, with 6 bases sitting between them. This CDR3 is 13 amino acids long. The CDR3 DNA sequence: TGTGCCAGCAGTTTCAGGGGGAACACTGAAGCTTTCTTT. Translation: CASSFRGNTEAFF.

V and J are TRBV6-5 and TRBJ2-1, with 7 positions matching TRBD1. Germline loops: CDR1 MNHEY, CDR2 SVGAGI. With 1 base clipped from V and 5 bases from J, the junction kept 5 bases outside the gene matches. The length of the CDR3 is 15 residues. The CDR3 reads CASSYWRTGHNEQFF. The DNA of the CDR3 is TGTGCCAGCAGTTACTGGAGGACAGGCCACAATGAGCAGTTCTTC.

This sequence joins TRBV18 and TRBJ2-7; D gene uncertain. Germline CDR1 and CDR2: KGHSH and LQKENI. The CDR3 length is 12 residues. Between the trimmed V and J ends, which lost 5 bases and 0 bases, there was a span of 5 bases. The CDR3, as DNA: TGTGCCAGCTCAGCAGCCTCCTACGAGCAGTACTTC. Translating it yields CASSAASYEQYF. Looking up the rest from reference TRBV18 and TRBJ2-7 gives the full variable domain: NAGVMQNPRHLVRRRGQEARLRCSPMKGHSHVYWYRQLPEEGLKFMVYLQKENIIDESGMPKERFSAEFPKEGPSILRIQQVVRGDSAAYFCASSAASYEQYFGPGTRLTVT.

V gene TRBV9 combines with J gene TRBJ2-1, with D tentatively TRBD2 (6 bases). V shed 0 bases and J shed 10 bases, with 26 bases lying between them. The CDR3 extends over 18 amino acids. CDR1 is SGDLS, CDR2 YYNGEE, per germline. CDR3 coding DNA: TGTGCCAGCAGCGTAGTCCCTTCCGAGGGAGGTTTATACAGGGAGCAGTTCTTC. It encodes CASSVVPSEGGLYREQFF.

This rearrangement joins TRBV28 to TRBJ2-3; tentatively, D is TRBD2 (5 bases). Trimming pared 5 bases from V and 1 base from J, leaving 10 bases between. The CDR3 contains 14 residues. Germline CDR1 reads MDHEN; CDR2 reads SYDVKM. CDR3 sequence: CASSPDFRTDTQYF. CDR3 nucleotides: TGTGCCAGCAGTCCGGACTTTCGCACAGATACGCAGTATTTT. Supplemented by reference TRBV28 and TRBJ2-3, the full variable domain reads DVKVTQSSRYLVKRTGEKVFLECVQDMDHENMFWYRQDPGLGLRLIYFSYDVKMKEKGDIPEGYSVSREKKERFSLILESASTNQTSMYLCASSPDFRTDTQYFGPGTRLTVL.

This rearrangement joins TRBV5-8 to TRBJ1-4, with D unclear. Per the germline V gene, CDR1 is SGHTS and CDR2 is YDEGEE. The CDR3 has 13 residues. V was pared by 3 bases and J by 4 bases, with 7 bases between. The CDR3 here is CASSSPVNEKLFF. As DNA, the CDR3 is TGTGCCAGCAGCTCACCGGTTAATGAAAAACTGTTTTTT.

The J gene is TRBJ2-1, the V gene TRBV5-1, with TRBD2 matching over 7 bases. This CDR3 has 16 amino acids. CDR1 is SGHRS and CDR2 is YFSETQ in the germline V gene. Unmatched junction bases numbered 14, after V lost 4 bases and J lost 7 bases. The CDR3 nucleotides are TGCGCCAGCAGCCCTCGAGGGAGGGCCAAGAGGAATGAGCAGTTCTTC. Amino acids: CASSPRGRAKRNEQFF. The full variable domain, completed using reference TRBV5-1 and TRBJ2-1, is KAGVTQTPRYLIKTRGQQVTLSCSPISGHRSVSWYQQTPGQGLQFLFEYFSETQRNKGNFPGRFSGRQFSNSRSEMNVSTLELGDSALYLCASSPRGRAKRNEQFFGPGTRLTVL.